Described below is a single TCR beta chain sequence and its context. Its antigen remains unknown. This entry belongs to a study of Ad26.COV2.S vaccination and SARS-CoV-2 variants. Points from the study as a whole: Ad26.COV2.S recipients had broader spike-specific TCRs (P = 0.0014). Measurements of TCR breadth and depth may have given underestimates of the total T cell responses.

Data came from immunoSEQ multiplex PCR; TCRdb stores just in-frame clones and leaves some out. The sample lists over 85,000 clones, about three quarters occurring once. Germline CDR1 is LGHNT and CDR2 is FRNRAP. After removal of 7 bases from V and 2 bases from J, the junction contained 11 bases not matched to a gene. The CDR3 spans 16 residues. The material was peripheral blood, obtained after recovery from COVID-19. This TCR was sampled from a human donor who had recovered from COVID-19. This chain links TRBV12-5 with TRBJ1-5; 7 nucleotides match TRBD1. The CDR3 DNA is TGTGCTAGTGCCAGTGACAGGGCCGTAGGCAATCAGCCCCAGCATTTT. Translated: CASASDRAVGNQPQHF.